These 20 T cell receptor beta chains originate from one sample sequenced in a study of regulatory T cells in long-lasting Graves disease. As for time point: persistent/refractory GD, antithyroid drugs over 5 years with positive TRAb. Generation of the TCR library employed RNA extracted from PBMCs. Investigators prepared the TCR beta libraries by applying iRepertoire HTBI primers and Arm-PCR of CDR3 regions. MiXCR, run by TCRdb on the multiplex PCR reads, gives a single entry per CDR3 protein. Of 400,000 to 500,000 distinct CDR3 sequences listed, under 25% were seen once; the top ten hold roughly 6.9%. The specimen comprised peripheral blood mononuclear cells (PBMCs), sampled when the disease was refractory, from a patient treated with antithyroid drugs. Source of these receptors: a female donor with Graves disease.

The chain couples TRBV7-9 to TRBJ2-6, with a tentative D call TRBD1 (6 bases). Germline V CDR1 and CDR2: SEHNR, FQNEAQ (reference sequence). The CDR3 runs to 17 residues. V lost 1 base and J 3 bases, leaving 13 bases between the germline ends. The CDR3 nucleotides are TGTGCCAGCAGCTTAGTTGGGGGCCGGTTTGGGGCCAACGTCCTGACTTTC. This translates into CASSLVGGRFGANVLTF.

In the case of this clonotype: This may be a read error, as it is one base from a much larger clone. Given the absence of the conserved phenylalanine or tryptophan at the CDR3 end, a read error is likely. The V call is TRBV28, the J call TRBJ2-6, with TRBD1 identical over 9 bases. With 5 bases clipped from V and 2 bases from J, the junction kept 1 base outside the gene matches. This CDR3 is 15 amino acids long. Germline CDR1 reads MDHEN; CDR2 reads SYDVKM. The CDR3 here is CASSTGGAGANVLTL. The CDR3 coding sequence is TGTGCCAGCAGTACAGGGGGCGCTGGGGCCAACGTCCTGACTCTC.

For this clonotype: This may come from a read error, since a much larger clone is one base off. The J gene is TRBJ2-7, the V gene TRBV12-3 or TRBV12-4; TRBD1 is a possible D gene (5 bases). The CDR3 spans 13 residues. The CDR3 region is CAISLMGPYEQYF. CDR3 DNA sequence: TGTGCCATCAGTTTAATGGGGCCCTACGAGCAGTACTTC.

The chain employs TRBV20-1 and TRBJ2-7, with D perhaps matching TRBD1 (6 bases). Germline V gene data show CDR1 as DFQATT and CDR2 as SNEGSKA (reference sequence). V was cut by 7 bases and J by 4 bases, with 17 bases left in between. The CDR3 contains 13 residues. The CDR3 reads CSVPRDMIYEQYF. The CDR3 bases are TGCAGTGTACCCCGGGACATGATTTACGAGCAGTACTTC.

This clonotype was counted ten times or more. The chain has TRBV2 and TRBJ2-5, with no clear D. Germline V gene sequence: CDR1 SNHLY, CDR2 FYNNEI. Trimming removed 8 bases at V and 3 bases at J, with 10 bases between. This CDR3 has 12 amino acids. CDR3 sequence reads: CASGYLEETQYF. Here the CDR3 DNA reads TGTGCCAGCGGGTACTTGGAAGAGACCCAGTACTTC.

Concerning this clonotype itself: With a far larger clone one base away, a read error is the likely cause. The J gene is TRBJ2-4, the V gene TRBV12-3 or TRBV12-4, with 8 bases that match TRBD1. V was clipped by 6 bases and J by 13 bases; unmatched bases: 17. The CDR3 covers 15 residues. In DNA form, the CDR3 reads TGTGCCAGCAGCCACAGAACAGGACAGGGAGAGGCCCAGTACTTC. Its protein is CASSHRTGQGEAQYF.

This clonotype showed up just once. This may be a read error: a much more frequent sequence differs by one nucleotide. The chain combines TRBV27 with TRBJ2-7, with 10 bases that match TRBD2. The length of the CDR3 is 15 residues. Germline V gene lookup returns CDR1 MNHEY and CDR2 SMNVEV (reference sequence). CDR3 in DNA: TGTGTCAGCAGTTTAGGGACTAGCGCCCTCGACGAGCAGTACTTC. This codes for CVSSLGTSALDEQYF.

This clonotype was counted only a few times. This sequence joins TRBV6-1 and TRBJ2-7; the match to TRBD2 covers 9 bases. The J segment lost 2 bases and the V segment lost 5 bases, leaving 16 bases of the junction unmatched. This CDR3 is 18 amino acids long. CDR1 MNHNS and CDR2 SASEGT come from the germline V gene. The CDR3 loop is CASSQASGVASGTYEQYF. CDR3 bases: TGTGCCAGCAGTCAGGCCTCGGGAGTTGCTAGCGGGACCTACGAGCAGTACTTC.

This clonotype was counted ten times or more. CDR3 nucleotides: TGTGCCAGCAGTCCAAAGACCCTCTCCTACGAGCAGTACTTC. Translated, it gives CASSPKTLSYEQYF. The chain carries TRBV6-1 and TRBJ2-7; no clear D gene. Germline V gene lookup returns CDR1 MNHNS and CDR2 SASEGT. The CDR3 sequence is 14 residues long. Trimming removed 5 bases at V and 0 bases at J, with 11 bases between.

This clonotype was seen ten or more times. V usage is TRBV29-1 and J usage is TRBJ1-2; D call uncertain. V lost 3 bases and J 2 bases, leaving 13 bases between the germline ends. Germline CDR1 is SQVTM and CDR2 is ANQGSEA. CDR3 length: 14 amino acids. CDR3 DNA: TGCAGCGTTGAGCCCCGAGGGAGGAACTATGGCTACACCTTC. It encodes CSVEPRGRNYGYTF.

The rearrangement joins TRBV7-6 to TRBJ2-1; the match to TRBD2 covers 9 bases. CDR1 is SGHVS and CDR2 is FNYEAQ in the germline V gene. The V segment lost 2 bases and the J segment 4 bases; nucleotides outside the gene matches: 6. This CDR3 has 16 amino acids. CDR3 in DNA: TGTGCCAGCAGCTTACATAGCGGGGGTTCTTACAATGAGCAGTTCTTC. Translated: CASSLHSGGSYNEQFF.

This clonotype was counted between two and nine times. V gene TRBV6-2 or TRBV6-3 combines with J gene TRBJ2-7; weak D call: TRBD1 (5 bases). Trimming cost V 0 bases and J 10 bases, with 10 bases left between them. The germline gives CDR1 MNHEY, CDR2 SVGEGT. CDR3 length: 12 amino acids. The CDR3 nucleotides are TGTGCCAGCAGTTACTCAGGGGAATCCCAGTACTTC. As protein: CASSYSGESQYF.

With regard to this clonotype: A much larger clone lies one base from this, so it may be a read error. The V call is TRBV7-8, the J call TRBJ2-7, with TRBD2 matching 11 bases. The CDR3 sequence is 13 residues long. Germline V lookup: CDR1 SGHVS, CDR2 FQNEAQ. V lost 3 bases and J lost 6; bases outside the gene matches: 1. The CDR3 region has the DNA TGTGCCAGCAGCTTCGGGACTAGCGGCGAGCAGTACTTC. Its translation is CASSFGTSGEQYF.

This clonotype was seen repeatedly, ten times or more. The chain links TRBV6-1 to TRBJ2-7; D may be TRBD1 (6 bases). V lost 7 bases to trimming and J lost 5 bases, with 15 bases between them. Germline V gene lookup returns CDR1 MNHNS and CDR2 SASEGT. The CDR3 sequence is 13 residues long. The CDR3 DNA is TGTGCCAGCACGGCAGGGGTTGCAAACGAGCAGTACTTC. Translating gives CASTAGVANEQYF.

This clonotype was seen only a few times. The chain links TRBV29-1 to TRBJ1-1; 10 bases are shared with TRBD1. V lost 4 bases to trimming and J lost 7 bases; unmatched junction nucleotides: 3. The CDR3 extends over 12 amino acids. Germline V gives CDR1 SQVTM, CDR2 ANQGSEA. In DNA, the CDR3 is TGCAGCGTTGGGGGGACAGGGGTTGAAGCTTTCTTT. It specifies CSVGGTGVEAFF. Using reference TRBV29-1 and TRBJ1-1 for the parts outside the CDR3, the full variable domain is SAVISQKPSRDICQRGTSLTIQCQVDSQVTMMFWYRQQPGQSLTLIATANQGSEATYESGFVIDKFPISRPNLTFSTLTVSNMSPEDSSIYLCSVGGTGVEAFFGQGTRLTVV.

Turning to this clonotype: A much bigger clone sits one base away, suggesting this may be a read error. The chain recombines TRBV20-1 with TRBJ2-5, with D uncertain. V was trimmed by 3 bases and J by 1 base, leaving 9 bases between them. The CDR3 contains 13 residues. CDR1 is DFQATT and CDR2 is SNEGSKA in the germline V gene (reference sequence). The CDR3 is CSARNDSQETQYF. CDR3 nucleotides: TGCAGTGCTAGGAATGACTCCCAAGAGACCCAGTACTTC.

J is TRBJ1-1 and V is TRBV29-1; D is perhaps TRBD1 (6 bases). This CDR3 is built from 14 residues. CDR1 is SQVTM and CDR2 is ANQGSEA in the germline V gene. V was clipped by 6 bases and J by 4 bases, with 18 bases between them. The CDR3 sequence is CSVEPGARGTEAFF. CDR3 in DNA: TGCAGCGTAGAACCAGGGGCGAGGGGCACTGAAGCTTTCTTT.

This chain connects TRBV19 to TRBJ1-5; possible D gene TRBD1, 5 bases. The CDR3 runs 15 residues. The germline V gene encodes CDR1 LNHDA and CDR2 SQIVND (reference sequence). V shed 6 bases and J shed 7 bases, with 19 bases lying between them. The CDR3 region is CASRPFEGPVQPQHF. CDR3 sequence (DNA): TGTGCCAGTAGGCCTTTTGAGGGGCCGGTGCAGCCCCAGCATTTT.

This clonotype was picked up many times. The V gene is TRBV28, the J gene TRBJ1-1, with D hard to call. V was cut by 6 bases and J by 1 base, with 12 bases left in between. Germline CDR1 is MDHEN and CDR2 is SYDVKM. The CDR3 contains 14 residues. In nucleotides, the CDR3 is TGTGCCAGCAGCCCCAGTGACGGGAACACTGAAGCTTTCTTT. Translating gives CASSPSDGNTEAFF.

The genes are TRBV30 and TRBJ1-6, with 7 nucleotides matching TRBD1. This CDR3 has 16 residues. From germline, CDR1 is GTSNPN and CDR2 SVGIG (reference sequence). Germline trimming cut 4 bases from V and 0 bases from J; bases unmatched to any gene: 6. The CDR3 bases are TGTGCCTGGAATGGCAGGGGGAGCTCCTATAATTCACCCCTCCACTTT. Its translation is CAWNGRGSSYNSPLHF.